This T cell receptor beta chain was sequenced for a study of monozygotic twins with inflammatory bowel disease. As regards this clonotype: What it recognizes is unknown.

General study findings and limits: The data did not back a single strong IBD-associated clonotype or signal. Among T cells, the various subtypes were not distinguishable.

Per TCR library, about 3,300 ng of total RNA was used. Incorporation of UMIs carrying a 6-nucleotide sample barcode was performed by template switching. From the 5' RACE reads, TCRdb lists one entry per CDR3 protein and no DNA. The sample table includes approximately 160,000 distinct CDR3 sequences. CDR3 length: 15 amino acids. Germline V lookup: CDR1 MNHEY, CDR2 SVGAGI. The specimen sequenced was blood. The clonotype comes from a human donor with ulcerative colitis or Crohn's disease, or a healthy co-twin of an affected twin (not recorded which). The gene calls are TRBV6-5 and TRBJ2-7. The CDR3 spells CASSYSSGRAYEQYF.